A selection of T cell receptor beta chains follows, all from one sample in a study of T cell repertoires in cytomegalovirus infection. In TCRdb, the reads were re-called with MiXCR into one record per CDR3 protein. Of approximately 730,000 distinct CDR3 sequences in the sample, approximately 32% were seen once. Which antigens these TCRs recognize remains unknown. Sequencing used cultured CD8+ T cells from PBMCs, obtained from culture after CMV antigen stimulation. These receptors were taken from a human donor in good health (CMV status not recorded). Some clones in this sample may be carry-over from other donors' samples. The CDR3 runs from the conserved cysteine through the conserved F or W. Fields, in order: V gene, CDR3 protein.

v_call: TRBV5-6
cdr3_aa: CASSTQGARNYGYTF

v_call: TRBV24-1
cdr3_aa: CATSDDGEPNTGELFF

v_call: TRBV7-2
cdr3_aa: CASTPSGTPVEGYTF

v_call: TRBV5-1
cdr3_aa: CASSLRDPLNGYTF

v_call: TRBV2
cdr3_aa: CASSEGIELFF

v_call: TRBV7-6
cdr3_aa: CASSLRENYEQYF

v_call: TRBV7-6
cdr3_aa: CASSLTGVDYNEQFF

v_call: TRBV27
cdr3_aa: CASSSFASTPGPNEKLFF

v_call: TRBV12-3/TRBV12-4
cdr3_aa: CASSFSGSEKLFF

v_call: TRBV12-3/TRBV12-4
cdr3_aa: CASRQGSNQPQHF

v_call: TRBV6-5
cdr3_aa: CASSPTSGVFTDTQYF

v_call: TRBV12-3/TRBV12-4
cdr3_aa: CASVPEGGETQYF

v_call: TRBV18
cdr3_aa: CASSQTLAGGRPYNEQFF

v_call: TRBV28
cdr3_aa: CASSPRVNYGYTF

v_call: TRBV23-1
cdr3_aa: CASSHLRKWETQYF

v_call: TRBV20-1
cdr3_aa: CSAPLTRQHDYGYTF

v_call: TRBV4-3
cdr3_aa: CASSQGVHSNQPQHF

v_call: TRBV13
cdr3_aa: CASSYQRGGREQYF

v_call: TRBV11-2
cdr3_aa: CASSLIQGRPYEQYF

v_call: TRBV2
cdr3_aa: CASSEGDRAASYGYTF

v_call: TRBV12-3/TRBV12-4
cdr3_aa: CASTLSGNTIYF

v_call: TRBV2
cdr3_aa: CASSERDSPNQPQHF

v_call: TRBV4-1
cdr3_aa: CASSQDITLPYGYTF

v_call: TRBV6-1
cdr3_aa: CASSAWAGRYGYTF

v_call: TRBV6-6
cdr3_aa: CASQTGANQPQHF

v_call: TRBV27
cdr3_aa: CASSLSGGVSNQPQHF

v_call: TRBV4-1
cdr3_aa: CASSQEGTSLQETQYF

v_call: TRBV10-3
cdr3_aa: CAISAWETEGGHEKLFF

v_call: TRBV9
cdr3_aa: CASSVGQGEQFF

v_call: TRBV19
cdr3_aa: CASSLIGGHQPQHF

v_call: TRBV12-3/TRBV12-4
cdr3_aa: CASTPTVSGNTIYF

v_call: TRBV19
cdr3_aa: CASSTPGGINTGELFF

v_call: TRBV28
cdr3_aa: CASREGLAGGRPYNEQFF

v_call: TRBV27
cdr3_aa: CASSLSESAQETQYF

v_call: TRBV27
cdr3_aa: CASSPSAGGLNTEAFF

v_call: TRBV28
cdr3_aa: CASSDNSVRAEAFF

v_call: TRBV29-1
cdr3_aa: CSAVKILISGFGSLHF

v_call: TRBV5-1
cdr3_aa: CASSWDGQGVRRGQETQYF

v_call: TRBV19
cdr3_aa: CASSIFEGVKFF

v_call: TRBV6-2/TRBV6-3
cdr3_aa: CASAASYEQYF

v_call: TRBV4-1
cdr3_aa: CASSHRRPSSYEQFF

v_call: TRBV20-1
cdr3_aa: CSVQRPTEAFF

v_call: TRBV24-1
cdr3_aa: CATSDFFLSSENTGELFF

v_call: TRBV28
cdr3_aa: CASSSPYRGIYEQYF

v_call: TRBV6-5
cdr3_aa: CASRAGAVNTEAFF

v_call: TRBV4-1
cdr3_aa: CASSQLAGGLREQFF

v_call: TRBV24-1
cdr3_aa: CATSDFGSGGGNDEQFF

v_call: TRBV6-5
cdr3_aa: CATGGAYTGELFF

v_call: TRBV7-9
cdr3_aa: CASSPLAGDQNIQYF

v_call: TRBV7-6
cdr3_aa: CASSPNGVDEQYF

v_call: TRBV15
cdr3_aa: CATRGGHTQYF

v_call: TRBV27
cdr3_aa: CASTGGSSYEQYF

v_call: TRBV7-6
cdr3_aa: CASSLVRQGSGANVLTF

v_call: TRBV7-6
cdr3_aa: CASSSSPGSGGQETQYF